The rows below give T cell receptor beta chains drawn from one sample of a study of T cells in Graves' hyperthyroidism and ophthalmopathy. MiXCR, run by TCRdb on the multiplex PCR reads, gives a single entry per CDR3 protein. The sample includes 450,000 to 600,000 distinct CDR3 sequences, around 20% of them seen just once. The sample comprised blood. The receptors originated from a middle-aged man with Graves' ophthalmopathy. Both conserved end residues are part of each CDR3. D genes are given only for firm matches. Clone size is stated in some rows and not others, as once, few, many or a class when expanded.

d_call: TRBD2; j_call: TRBJ2-7; clone_size: -; v_call: TRBV20-1; cdr3_aa: CSASRLANYEQYF; cdr3_nt: TGCAGTGCTAGTAGACTAGCGAATTACGAGCAGTACTTC
d_call: TRBD2; j_call: TRBJ2-7; clone_size: -; v_call: TRBV27; cdr3_aa: CASSFIAGGSYEQYF; cdr3_nt: TGTGCCAGCAGTTTTATAGCGGGAGGCTCCTACGAGCAGTACTTC
d_call: TRBD1; j_call: TRBJ1-1; clone_size: once; v_call: TRBV3-1; cdr3_aa: CASSQEIGQGGTEAFF; cdr3_nt: TGTGCCAGCAGCCAAGAGATTGGACAGGGGGGCACTGAAGCTTTCTTT
d_call: -; j_call: TRBJ2-3; clone_size: -; v_call: TRBV6-5; cdr3_aa: CASSYAESSDTQYF; cdr3_nt: TGTGCCAGCAGTTACGCGGAGTCCTCAGATACGCAGTATTTT
d_call: -; j_call: TRBJ2-1; clone_size: -; v_call: TRBV4-1; cdr3_aa: CASSQRRLSSAHEQFF; cdr3_nt: TGCGCCAGCAGCCAACGACGTTTGTCTAGCGCCCATGAGCAGTTCTTC
d_call: -; j_call: TRBJ1-3; clone_size: -; v_call: TRBV20-1; cdr3_aa: CSAPRAQGNTIYF; cdr3_nt: TGCAGTGCTCCCAGGGCACAAGGAAACACCATATATTTT
d_call: TRBD2; j_call: TRBJ2-7; clone_size: -; v_call: TRBV6-2/TRBV6-3; cdr3_aa: CASSNPSGSNEQYF; cdr3_nt: TGTGCCAGCAGCAACCCTAGCGGGAGTAACGAGCAGTACTTC
d_call: TRBD2; j_call: TRBJ2-2; clone_size: -; v_call: TRBV20-1; cdr3_aa: CSAILAGGPDTGELFF; cdr3_nt: TGCAGTGCTATACTAGCGGGAGGGCCGGACACCGGGGAGCTGTTTTTT
d_call: TRBD2; j_call: TRBJ2-7; clone_size: -; v_call: TRBV9; cdr3_aa: CASSVAGGLHYEQYF; cdr3_nt: TGTGCCAGCAGCGTAGCGGGGGGGCTACACTACGAGCAGTACTTC
d_call: TRBD2; j_call: TRBJ2-1; clone_size: few; v_call: TRBV20-1; cdr3_aa: CSAPGSGLAGGPSYNEQFF; cdr3_nt: TGCAGTGCTCCCGGGTCAGGGCTAGCGGGGGGCCCCTCATACAATGAGCAGTTCTTC
d_call: -; j_call: TRBJ1-1; clone_size: -; v_call: TRBV4-1; cdr3_aa: CASSRRDGPTEAFF; cdr3_nt: TGCGCCAGCAGCCGACGGGACGGCCCCACTGAAGCTTTCTTT
d_call: -; j_call: TRBJ1-6; clone_size: few; v_call: TRBV18; cdr3_aa: CASSPGQWNSPLHF; cdr3_nt: TGTGCCAGCTCACCAGGACAGTGGAATTCACCCCTCCACTTT
d_call: -; j_call: TRBJ1-2; clone_size: few; v_call: TRBV5-6; cdr3_aa: CASSPPTSYGYTF; cdr3_nt: TGTGCCAGCAGCCCCCCCACGTCCTATGGCTACACCTTC
d_call: TRBD2; j_call: TRBJ2-5; clone_size: -; v_call: TRBV11-2; cdr3_aa: CASGYPPTGTSGGTWETQYF; cdr3_nt: TGTGCCAGCGGATACCCCCCTACCGGGACTAGCGGGGGGACCTGGGAGACCCAGTACTTC
d_call: -; j_call: TRBJ2-1; clone_size: few; v_call: TRBV7-9; cdr3_aa: CASSHPGTINEQFF; cdr3_nt: TGTGCCAGCAGCCACCCCGGGACAATAAATGAGCAGTTCTTC
d_call: -; j_call: TRBJ2-7; clone_size: many; v_call: TRBV11-1; cdr3_aa: CASSLRSSSYEQYF; cdr3_nt: TGTGCCAGCAGCTTACGGTCCAGCTCCTACGAGCAGTACTTC
d_call: TRBD2; j_call: TRBJ2-7; clone_size: many; v_call: TRBV7-6; cdr3_aa: CASSLQRGSEQYF; cdr3_nt: TGTGCCAGCAGCTTACAGCGGGGGAGCGAGCAGTACTTC
d_call: -; j_call: TRBJ2-1; clone_size: many; v_call: TRBV28; cdr3_aa: CASRPVSPSYNEQFF; cdr3_nt: TGTGCCAGCAGGCCTGTTTCGCCCTCCTACAATGAGCAGTTCTTC
d_call: -; j_call: TRBJ2-5; clone_size: many; v_call: TRBV28; cdr3_aa: CASSSSTWTQYF; cdr3_nt: TGTGCCAGCAGTTCCTCGACCTGGACCCAGTACTTC
d_call: -; j_call: TRBJ2-1; clone_size: -; v_call: TRBV5-6; cdr3_aa: CASSSRDKGHLGNEQFF; cdr3_nt: TGTGCCAGCAGCTCCCGGGACAAAGGGCACTTGGGCAATGAGCAGTTCTTC
d_call: -; j_call: TRBJ2-3; clone_size: -; v_call: TRBV2; cdr3_aa: CASKARTTDTQYF; cdr3_nt: TGTGCCAGCAAGGCTAGAACCACAGATACGCAGTATTTT
d_call: -; j_call: TRBJ2-5; clone_size: many; v_call: TRBV7-8; cdr3_aa: CASSSRDKGDWGTQYF; cdr3_nt: TGTGCCAGCAGCTCTCGGGACAAGGGGGATTGGGGGACCCAGTACTTC
d_call: -; j_call: TRBJ2-2; clone_size: few; v_call: TRBV28; cdr3_aa: CASTERGAFYTGELFF; cdr3_nt: TGTGCCAGCACCGAAAGAGGGGCTTTTTACACCGGGGAGCTGTTTTTT
d_call: -; j_call: TRBJ2-5; clone_size: -; v_call: TRBV27; cdr3_aa: CASSSLGGQETQYF; cdr3_nt: TGTGCCAGCAGTTCCCTTGGGGGCCAAGAGACCCAGTACTTC
d_call: TRBD1; j_call: TRBJ1-2; clone_size: -; v_call: TRBV20-1; cdr3_aa: CSASRTGTNYGYTF; cdr3_nt: TGCAGTGCCTCACGGACAGGGACCAACTATGGCTACACCTTC
d_call: -; j_call: TRBJ2-7; clone_size: many; v_call: TRBV6-2/TRBV6-3; cdr3_aa: CASSYSWGRKTYEQYF; cdr3_nt: TGTGCCAGCAGTTACTCGTGGGGACGGAAAACCTACGAGCAGTACTTC
d_call: -; j_call: TRBJ2-7; clone_size: -; v_call: TRBV19; cdr3_aa: CASSASTGFEQYF; cdr3_nt: TGTGCCAGTAGTGCCTCCACAGGGTTCGAGCAGTACTTC
d_call: TRBD1; j_call: TRBJ1-6; clone_size: -; v_call: TRBV30; cdr3_aa: CAWSLQGRDSPLHF; cdr3_nt: TGTGCCTGGAGTCTACAGGGGAGGGATTCACCCCTCCACTTT
d_call: -; j_call: TRBJ2-1; clone_size: -; v_call: TRBV27; cdr3_aa: CASSANWAEQFF; cdr3_nt: TGTGCCAGCAGTGCCAACTGGGCAGAGCAGTTCTTC
d_call: -; j_call: TRBJ2-1; clone_size: many; v_call: TRBV12-3/TRBV12-4; cdr3_aa: CASSFGQGSDEQFF; cdr3_nt: TGTGCCAGCAGTTTCGGCCAGGGGTCGGATGAGCAGTTCTTC
d_call: -; j_call: TRBJ2-1; clone_size: few; v_call: TRBV15; cdr3_aa: CATSSRLGSYNEQFF; cdr3_nt: TGTGCCACCAGCAGCCGACTAGGCTCCTACAATGAGCAGTTCTTC
d_call: TRBD2; j_call: TRBJ2-2; clone_size: few; v_call: TRBV6-5; cdr3_aa: CASSYSLAGLPHGDTGELFF; cdr3_nt: TGTGCCAGCAGTTACTCACTAGCGGGACTACCCCACGGGGACACCGGGGAGCTGTTTTTT
d_call: -; j_call: TRBJ2-7; clone_size: few; v_call: TRBV19; cdr3_aa: CASSPQVRREEQYF; cdr3_nt: TGTGCCAGTAGTCCACAGGTTCGCCGAGAGGAGCAGTACTTC
d_call: TRBD1; j_call: TRBJ1-4; clone_size: -; v_call: TRBV12-3/TRBV12-4; cdr3_aa: CASRLQGAANEKLFF; cdr3_nt: TGTGCCAGCAGACTACAGGGGGCAGCTAATGAAAAACTGTTTTTT
d_call: TRBD1; j_call: TRBJ1-5; clone_size: few; v_call: TRBV18; cdr3_aa: CASSPPGQGSSGNQPQHF; cdr3_nt: TGTGCCAGCTCACCACCGGGACAGGGTAGTAGCGGGAATCAGCCCCAGCATTTT
d_call: TRBD1; j_call: TRBJ2-7; clone_size: few; v_call: TRBV25-1; cdr3_aa: CASSGWGTGVYEQYF; cdr3_nt: TGTGCCAGCAGTGGGTGGGGGACAGGGGTCTACGAGCAGTACTTC
d_call: -; j_call: TRBJ1-1; clone_size: many; v_call: TRBV18; cdr3_aa: CASSLGHGGLATEAFF; cdr3_nt: TGTGCCAGCTCCCTTGGCCACGGGGGCCTCGCCACTGAAGCTTTCTTT
d_call: TRBD2; j_call: TRBJ2-1; clone_size: few; v_call: TRBV20-1; cdr3_aa: CSAFSGTSGSYNEQFF; cdr3_nt: TGCAGTGCTTTTTCCGGGACTAGCGGTTCCTACAATGAGCAGTTCTTC
d_call: TRBD2; j_call: TRBJ2-2; clone_size: few; v_call: TRBV7-9; cdr3_aa: CASSFRGANTGELFF; cdr3_nt: TGTGCCAGCAGCTTTCGGGGGGCGAACACCGGGGAGCTGTTTTTT
d_call: -; j_call: TRBJ2-1; clone_size: -; v_call: TRBV11-2; cdr3_aa: CASSLHGRGDYNEQFF; cdr3_nt: TGTGCCAGCAGCTTACACGGCAGGGGGGACTACAATGAGCAGTTCTTC
d_call: TRBD2; j_call: TRBJ2-7; clone_size: many; v_call: TRBV28; cdr3_aa: CATGWEVDPSSAGGKGEQYF; cdr3_nt: TGTGCCACCGGTTGGGAGGTAGACCCCTCCTCAGCGGGAGGTAAGGGCGAGCAGTACTTC
d_call: -; j_call: TRBJ2-1; clone_size: few; v_call: TRBV19; cdr3_aa: CASSDGLLNEQFF; cdr3_nt: TGTGCCAGTAGTGACGGGCTGCTCAATGAGCAGTTCTTC
d_call: TRBD2; j_call: TRBJ2-2; clone_size: -; v_call: TRBV20-1; cdr3_aa: CSASRLAGNTGELFF; cdr3_nt: TGCAGTGCTAGTCGACTAGCGGGGAACACCGGGGAGCTGTTTTTT
d_call: -; j_call: TRBJ2-1; clone_size: few; v_call: TRBV7-2; cdr3_aa: CASSPRTDTRGDEQFF; cdr3_nt: TGTGCCAGCAGCCCCCGGACAGATACGAGGGGGGATGAGCAGTTCTTC
d_call: TRBD1; j_call: TRBJ2-7; clone_size: many; v_call: TRBV7-3; cdr3_aa: CASRKDRGGIGEQYF; cdr3_nt: TGTGCCAGCAGGAAGGACAGGGGAGGGATCGGTGAGCAGTACTTC
d_call: -; j_call: TRBJ2-7; clone_size: -; v_call: TRBV27; cdr3_aa: CASATFWQGSSYEQYF; cdr3_nt: TGTGCCAGCGCCACTTTTTGGCAGGGAAGCTCCTACGAGCAGTACTTC
d_call: -; j_call: TRBJ2-5; clone_size: few; v_call: TRBV10-3; cdr3_aa: CAIRPLVGETQYF; cdr3_nt: TGTGCCATCAGGCCTCTAGTGGGAGAGACCCAGTACTTC